These T cell receptor beta chains were read from a single sample in a study of T cell changes during pregnancy in multiple sclerosis. Clones were read by immunoSEQ multiplex PCR, and TCRdb kept only the in-frame ones, dropping some. There are some 29,000 clones in the sample; over 80% occur only once, and approximately 8% lies in the top ten. The sample was CD8+ T cells from peripheral blood mononuclear cells, taken before pregnancy. Every receptor here comes from a female donor with multiple sclerosis, enrolled in a pregnancy study. Each CDR3 is given with its conserved first and last residue. D genes are given only for firm matches.

V: TRBV7-8
J: TRBJ2-7
D: TRBD1
CDR3: CASSFDRGYEQYF
DNA: TGTGCCAGCAGTTTCGACAGGGGCTACGAGCAGTACTTC

V: TRBV28
J: TRBJ2-1
D: TRBD2
CDR3: CASRQPGLTNNEQFF
DNA: TGTGCCAGCAGACAACCGGGACTAACGAACAATGAGCAGTTCTTC

V: TRBV28
J: TRBJ2-1
D: .
CDR3: CASNLLQQYEQFF
DNA: TGTGCCAGCAATCTCTTACAACAATATGAGCAGTTCTTC

V: TRBV11-3
J: TRBJ2-3
D: TRBD2
CDR3: CASSFRTSGTDTQYF
DNA: TGTGCCAGCAGCTTCAGGACTAGCGGTACAGATACGCAGTATTTT

V: TRBV4-3
J: TRBJ2-1
D: .
CDR3: CASSQDVSTPGDEQFF
DNA: TGCGCCAGCAGCCAAGATGTATCGACTCCCGGGGATGAGCAGTTCTTC

V: TRBV6-5
J: TRBJ2-1
D: TRBD2
CDR3: CASSYTGLAGGNEQFF
DNA: TGTGCCAGCAGTTACACGGGACTAGCGGGAGGAAATGAGCAGTTCTTC

V: TRBV18
J: TRBJ2-1
D: TRBD2
CDR3: CASSPETSGGAYSYNEQFF
DNA: TGTGCCAGCTCACCCGAGACTAGCGGGGGGGCGTACTCCTACAATGAGCAGTTCTTC

V: TRBV9
J: TRBJ2-1
D: .
CDR3: CASSPPDSNEQFF
DNA: TGTGCCAGCAGTCCCCCGGACAGCAATGAGCAGTTCTTC

V: TRBV2
J: TRBJ2-5
D: TRBD1
CDR3: CASSDTGTGDF
DNA: TGTGCCAGCAGTGATACTGGGACAGGGGACTTC

V: TRBV4-2
J: TRBJ2-7
D: .
CDR3: CASSQETSLSNYEQYF
DNA: TGTGCCAGCAGCCAAGAAACGAGCTTGAGCAACTACGAGCAGTACTTC

V: TRBV2
J: TRBJ2-6
D: .
CDR3: CASSEAGTQSGANVLTF
DNA: TGTGCCAGCAGTGAGGCCGGGACACAGTCTGGGGCCAACGTCCTGACTTTC

V: TRBV7-8
J: TRBJ2-1
D: TRBD2
CDR3: CASSRLAGDEEQFF
DNA: TGTGCCAGCAGCCGACTAGCGGGAGATGAAGAGCAGTTCTTC

V: TRBV19
J: TRBJ2-3
D: .
CDR3: CASSWAGGTDTQYF
DNA: TGTGCCAGTAGTTGGGCAGGGGGCACAGATACGCAGTATTTT

V: TRBV7-2
J: TRBJ2-1
D: .
CDR3: CASSLAGQSSYNEQFF
DNA: TGTGCCAGCAGCTTAGCCGGACAGAGCTCCTACAATGAGCAGTTCTTC

V: TRBV6-5
J: TRBJ2-1
D: TRBD2
CDR3: CATSTSGSYNEQFF
DNA: TGTGCCACCTCGACTAGCGGGAGCTACAATGAGCAGTTCTTC

V: TRBV28
J: TRBJ2-7
D: TRBD1
CDR3: CASSFGDREAYEQYF
DNA: TGTGCCAGCAGTTTCGGGGACAGGGAGGCCTACGAGCAGTACTTC

V: TRBV5-6
J: TRBJ1-5
D: .
CDR3: CASSLAQNNQPQHF
DNA: TGTGCCAGCAGCTTAGCGCAGAATAATCAGCCCCAGCATTTT

V: TRBV2
J: TRBJ1-3
D: TRBD1
CDR3: CASSGGGEGSGNTIYF
DNA: TGTGCCAGTTCGGGAGGGGGCGAGGGATCGGGAAACACCATATATTTT

V: TRBV6-5
J: TRBJ1-1
D: .
CDR3: CASSYSKGGTEAFF
DNA: TGTGCCAGCAGTTACTCGAAGGGGGGGACTGAAGCTTTCTTT

V: TRBV6-4
J: TRBJ1-5
D: .
CDR3: CASSETGTTQPQHF
DNA: TGTGCCAGCAGTGAAACAGGGACGACACAGCCCCAGCATTTT

V: TRBV15
J: TRBJ1-1
D: .
CDR3: CATSRSIPGDEAFF
DNA: TGTGCCACCAGCAGATCTATTCCCGGGGATGAAGCTTTCTTT

V: TRBV6-5
J: TRBJ2-1
D: .
CDR3: CASSPGGGNEQFF
DNA: TGTGCCAGCAGCCCCGGCGGCGGAAATGAGCAGTTCTTC

V: TRBV9
J: TRBJ1-1
D: TRBD1
CDR3: CASSARGNRNTEAFF
DNA: TGTGCCAGCAGCGCCAGGGGGAATAGGAACACTGAAGCTTTCTTT

V: TRBV11-2
J: TRBJ2-3
D: .
CDR3: CASREGTGYTDTQYF
DNA: TGTGCCAGCAGGGAGGGGACTGGATACACAGATACGCAGTATTTT

V: TRBV19
J: TRBJ2-7
D: TRBD1
CDR3: CASSWGQASSYEQYF
DNA: TGTGCCAGTAGTTGGGGACAGGCTAGCTCCTACGAGCAGTACTTC

V: TRBV4-1
J: TRBJ1-2
D: .
CDR3: CASSQAGEGGYGYTF
DNA: TGCGCCAGCAGCCAAGCCGGCGAAGGCGGATATGGCTACACCTTC

V: TRBV7-9
J: TRBJ1-1
D: TRBD1
CDR3: CATREGANTEAFF
DNA: TGTGCCACTCGAGAGGGGGCTAACACTGAAGCTTTCTTT